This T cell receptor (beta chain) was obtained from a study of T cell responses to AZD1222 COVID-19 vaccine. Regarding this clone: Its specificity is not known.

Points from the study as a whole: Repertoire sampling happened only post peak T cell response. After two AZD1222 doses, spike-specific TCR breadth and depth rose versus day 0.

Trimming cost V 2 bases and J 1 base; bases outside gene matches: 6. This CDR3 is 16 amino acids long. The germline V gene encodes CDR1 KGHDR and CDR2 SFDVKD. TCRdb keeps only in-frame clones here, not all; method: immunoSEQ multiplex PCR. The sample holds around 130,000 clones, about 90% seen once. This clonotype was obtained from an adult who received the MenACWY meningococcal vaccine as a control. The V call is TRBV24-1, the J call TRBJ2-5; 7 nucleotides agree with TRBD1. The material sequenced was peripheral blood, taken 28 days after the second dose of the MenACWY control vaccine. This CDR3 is CATSDSGQTLQETQYF. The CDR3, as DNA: TGTGCCACCAGTGATTCGGGACAGACGCTCCAAGAGACCCAGTACTTC.